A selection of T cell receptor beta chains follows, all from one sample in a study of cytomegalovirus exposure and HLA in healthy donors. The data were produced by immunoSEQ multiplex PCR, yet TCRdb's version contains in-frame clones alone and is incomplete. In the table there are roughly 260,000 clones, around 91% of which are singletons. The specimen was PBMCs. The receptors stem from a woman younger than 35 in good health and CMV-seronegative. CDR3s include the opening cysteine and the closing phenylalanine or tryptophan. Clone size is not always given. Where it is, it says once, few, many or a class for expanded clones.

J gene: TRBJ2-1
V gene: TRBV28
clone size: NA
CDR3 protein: CASSRLAFRGEQFF

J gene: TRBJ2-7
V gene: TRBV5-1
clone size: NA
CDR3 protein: CASSFTGNEQYF

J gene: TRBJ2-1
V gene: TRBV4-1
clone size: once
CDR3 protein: CASSSRLAGVNEQFF

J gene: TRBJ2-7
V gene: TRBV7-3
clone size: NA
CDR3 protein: CASSLMHGFSYEQYF

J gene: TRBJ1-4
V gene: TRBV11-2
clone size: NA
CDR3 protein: CASSSDIQGEKLFF

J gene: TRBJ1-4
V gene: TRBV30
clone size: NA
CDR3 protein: CAWSVGPFNEKLFF

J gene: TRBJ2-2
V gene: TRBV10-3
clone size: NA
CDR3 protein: CAISGIAGGPTGELFF

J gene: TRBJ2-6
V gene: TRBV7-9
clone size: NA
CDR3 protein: CASSPSSGAGANVLTF

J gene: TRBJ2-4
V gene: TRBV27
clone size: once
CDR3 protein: CASSYGTGADIQYF

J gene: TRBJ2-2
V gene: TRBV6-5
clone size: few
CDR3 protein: CASRGGPGELFF

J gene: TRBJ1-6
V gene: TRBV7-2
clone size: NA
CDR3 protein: CASSSGTGLSPLHF

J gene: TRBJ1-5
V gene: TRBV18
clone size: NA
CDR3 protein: CASSPLAGVTNQPQHF

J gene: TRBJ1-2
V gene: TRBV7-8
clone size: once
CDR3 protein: CASSARDRDYGYTF

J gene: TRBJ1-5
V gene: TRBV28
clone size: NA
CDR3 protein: CASSMTGSGQPQHF

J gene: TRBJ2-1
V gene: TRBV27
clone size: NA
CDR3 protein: CATAAGTAGVNEQFF

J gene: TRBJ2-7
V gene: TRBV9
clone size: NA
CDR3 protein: CASSVEIGREAEQYF

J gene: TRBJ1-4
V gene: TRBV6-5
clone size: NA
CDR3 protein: CASSRNTATNEKLFF

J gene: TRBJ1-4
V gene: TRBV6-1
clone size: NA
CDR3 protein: CASSDGQGGEKLFF

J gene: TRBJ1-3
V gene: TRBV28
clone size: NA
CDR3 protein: CASSLEGSGNTIYF

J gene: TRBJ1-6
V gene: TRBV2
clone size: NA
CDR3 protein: CASSEARDRGHSPLHF

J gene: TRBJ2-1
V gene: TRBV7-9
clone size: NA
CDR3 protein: CASSLGLVNNEQFF

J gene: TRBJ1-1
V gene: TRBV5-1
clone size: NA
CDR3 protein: CASSLSGDTEAFF

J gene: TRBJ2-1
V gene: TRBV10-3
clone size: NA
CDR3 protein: CATLAGTSGYNEQFF

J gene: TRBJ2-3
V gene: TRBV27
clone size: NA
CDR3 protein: CASRKLAGSTDTQYF

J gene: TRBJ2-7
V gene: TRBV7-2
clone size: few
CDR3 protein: CASSPQGPEQYF

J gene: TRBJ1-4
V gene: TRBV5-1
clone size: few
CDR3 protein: CASSAVEGGEKLFF

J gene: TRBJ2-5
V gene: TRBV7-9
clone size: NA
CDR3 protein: CASSWLETQYF

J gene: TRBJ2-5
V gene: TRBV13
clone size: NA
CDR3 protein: CASSSTLGGQETQYF

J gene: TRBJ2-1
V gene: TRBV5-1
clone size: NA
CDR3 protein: CATSSGEGSNNEQFF

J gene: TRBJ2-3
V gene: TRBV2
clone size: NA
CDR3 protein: CASRVGGGTDTQYF

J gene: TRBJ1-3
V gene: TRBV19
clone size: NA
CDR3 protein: CASSIAQNSGNTIYF

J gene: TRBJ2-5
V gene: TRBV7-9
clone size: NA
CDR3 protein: CASSTGLAASLETQYF

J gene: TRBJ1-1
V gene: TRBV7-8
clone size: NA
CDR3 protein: CASSLMNRGNTEAFF

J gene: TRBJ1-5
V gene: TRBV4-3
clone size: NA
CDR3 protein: CASSQDRGGQPQHF

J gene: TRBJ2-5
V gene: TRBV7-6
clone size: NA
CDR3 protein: CASSPGLAGGPVETQYF

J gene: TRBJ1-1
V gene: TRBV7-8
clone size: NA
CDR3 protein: CASSPMTGYTEAFF

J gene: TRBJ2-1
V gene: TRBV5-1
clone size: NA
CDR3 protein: CASSLEGASDLDEQFF

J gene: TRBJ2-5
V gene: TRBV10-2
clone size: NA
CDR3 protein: CASSEPGLAGAETQYF

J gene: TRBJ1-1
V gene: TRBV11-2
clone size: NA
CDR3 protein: CASSLMEGGGTEAFF

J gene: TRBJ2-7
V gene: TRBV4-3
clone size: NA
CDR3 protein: CASSQDLDGGISYEQYF

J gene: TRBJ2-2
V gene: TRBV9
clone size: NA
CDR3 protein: CASSVASGGPNTGELFF

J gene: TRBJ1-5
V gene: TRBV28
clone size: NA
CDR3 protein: CASTPGQGYIRGQPQHF

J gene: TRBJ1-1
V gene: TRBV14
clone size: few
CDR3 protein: CASSQDRGAFF

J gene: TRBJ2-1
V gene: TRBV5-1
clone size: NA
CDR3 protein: CASSYASGGLNEQFF

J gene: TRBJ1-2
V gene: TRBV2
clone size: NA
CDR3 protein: CASQYRDTSNYGYTF

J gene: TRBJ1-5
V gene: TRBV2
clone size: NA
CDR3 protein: CASSSSGTGGSLGYQPQHF

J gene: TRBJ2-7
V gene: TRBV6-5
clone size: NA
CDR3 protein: CASSLGAYEQYF

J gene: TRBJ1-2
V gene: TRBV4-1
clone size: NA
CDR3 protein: CASSHDPGRPNYGYTF

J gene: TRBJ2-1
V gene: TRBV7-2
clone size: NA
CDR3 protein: CASSYSGGLSYNEQFF

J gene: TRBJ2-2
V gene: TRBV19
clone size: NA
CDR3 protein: CASSIVNGELFF

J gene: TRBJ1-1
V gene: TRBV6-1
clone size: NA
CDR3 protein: CASSVHPGGVEAFF